This is a list of T cell receptor beta chains from one sample in a study of STAT5B mutations in CD4+ large granular lymphocyte leukemia. The protocol was immunoSEQ multiplex PCR, while the TCRdb copy is restricted to in-frame clones and leaves out a portion. The repertoire holds 30,000 or so clones, more than 75% seen once, with over 2% in the top ten. Sequencing used CD4+ T cells from blood buffy coats. Source of these receptors: a human donor in good health. CDR3s include the opening cysteine and the closing phenylalanine or tryptophan. A D gene is named only where the DNA matches it firmly. Rows may omit the clone size; those that give it use once, few, many or a size class.

>TRBD1|.|TRBV6-1|TRBJ1-2
TGTGCCAGCAGTGCCGCTTCAGGGGGGGACTATGGCTACACCTTC
CASSAASGGDYGYTF
>.|.|TRBV9|TRBJ1-3
TGTGCCAGCAGCGTAAATGATAATGCAAACACCATATATTTT
CASSVNDNANTIYF
>.|.|TRBV7-9|TRBJ1-1
TGTGCCAGCAGCATAGCGGACTACACTGAAGCTTTCTTT
CASSIADYTEAFF
>.|.|TRBV19|TRBJ1-2
TGTGCCAGTAACAGGAATACTTATGGCTACACCTTC
CASNRNTYGYTF
>.|few|TRBV7-3|TRBJ1-1
TGTGCCAGCAGCCCCACGAAAGGGACGAACACTGAAGCTTTCTTT
CASSPTKGTNTEAFF
>.|.|TRBV9|TRBJ2-7
TGTGCCAGCAGCGTAGGGGGGGTACAATGCGAGCAGTACTTC
CASSVGGVQCEQYF
>TRBD1|.|TRBV5-1|TRBJ1-3
TGCGCCAGCAGCCGAACAGGGGGGAGCTCTGGAAACACCATATATTTT
CASSRTGGSSGNTIYF
>.|once|TRBV7-2|TRBJ2-3
TGTGCCAGCAGCTTATTGACCTTTCTCCCAGATACGCAGTATTTT
CASSLLTFLPDTQYF
>TRBD2|.|TRBV7-6|TRBJ2-1
TGTGCCAGCAGCTTAGTGGCTAGCGGGGCAACCTACAATGAGCAGTTCTTC
CASSLVASGATYNEQFF
>TRBD1|.|TRBV9|TRBJ2-5
TGTGCCAGCAGCGCCAGACAGGGTTCGAGCGAGACCCAGTACTTC
CASSARQGSSETQYF
>.|.|TRBV6-5|TRBJ2-3
TGTGCCAGCACCGAACATAGCACAGATACGCAGTATTTT
CASTEHSTDTQYF